Listed below are T cell receptor beta chains from one sample, sequenced in a study of blood T cell repertoires in COVID-19. Profiling relied on immunoSEQ multiplex PCR, and the TCRdb table lists in-frame clones only, not all of them. The sample carries 70,000 to 90,000 clones, around 79% recorded once. Sequenced input: peripheral blood. Every receptor here comes from a human donor in a cohort sampled during active COVID-19. The CDR3 runs from the conserved cysteine through the conserved F or W. A D gene is named only where the DNA matches it firmly. Size tells how often a clone was seen (once, few, many) or the class of an expanded clone, and some rows leave it out.

clone_size: NA; d_call: NA; v_call: TRBV4-1; j_call: TRBJ1-1; cdr3_aa: CASSLGRGAFF; cdr3_nt: TGCGCCAGCAGCCTAGGAAGAGGGGCTTTCTTT
clone_size: NA; d_call: TRBD2; v_call: TRBV5-4; j_call: TRBJ2-3; cdr3_aa: CASSLALAGPLADTQYF; cdr3_nt: TGTGCCAGCAGCTTGGCCCTAGCGGGGCCTCTCGCAGATACGCAGTATTTT
clone_size: few; d_call: TRBD2; v_call: TRBV19; j_call: TRBJ2-1; cdr3_aa: CASTPMRGYPSSYNEQFF; cdr3_nt: TGTGCCAGTACCCCCATGCGGGGGTACCCGAGCTCCTACAATGAGCAGTTCTTC
clone_size: NA; d_call: NA; v_call: TRBV6-5; j_call: TRBJ1-1; cdr3_aa: CASSYVGGNTEAFF; cdr3_nt: TGTGCCAGCAGTTACGTCGGGGGGAACACTGAAGCTTTCTTT
clone_size: NA; d_call: TRBD2; v_call: TRBV19; j_call: TRBJ2-1; cdr3_aa: CASSSGGASYNEQFF; cdr3_nt: TGTGCCAGTAGTAGCGGGGGGGCCTCCTACAATGAGCAGTTCTTC
clone_size: once; d_call: TRBD1; v_call: TRBV7-6; j_call: TRBJ2-4; cdr3_aa: CASSLAPGQGTKNIQYF; cdr3_nt: TGTGCCAGCAGCTTAGCCCCGGGACAGGGTACCAAAAACATTCAGTACTTC
clone_size: NA; d_call: NA; v_call: TRBV14; j_call: TRBJ2-1; cdr3_aa: CASSQVSGYNEQFF; cdr3_nt: TGTGCCAGCAGCCAAGTTTCGGGGTACAATGAGCAGTTCTTC
clone_size: NA; d_call: TRBD2; v_call: TRBV11-3; j_call: TRBJ2-1; cdr3_aa: CASSLAGGRNNEQFF; cdr3_nt: TGTGCCAGCAGTCTAGCGGGAGGGCGAAACAATGAGCAGTTCTTC
clone_size: NA; d_call: NA; v_call: TRBV19; j_call: TRBJ2-1; cdr3_aa: CASTLGGIKSEQFF; cdr3_nt: TGTGCCAGTACCCTGGGAGGAATAAAGAGTGAGCAGTTCTTC
clone_size: NA; d_call: TRBD1; v_call: TRBV6-1; j_call: TRBJ1-1; cdr3_aa: CASSEAGTGGTEAFF; cdr3_nt: TGTGCCAGCAGTGAAGCAGGGACAGGGGGCACTGAAGCCTTCTTT
clone_size: NA; d_call: TRBD1; v_call: TRBV19; j_call: TRBJ1-2; cdr3_aa: CASIRRGQNYGYTF; cdr3_nt: TGTGCCAGTATCCGCAGGGGGCAGAACTATGGCTACACCTTC
clone_size: NA; d_call: TRBD2; v_call: TRBV20-1; j_call: TRBJ2-5; cdr3_aa: CSASPAGRVGETQYF; cdr3_nt: TGCAGTGCTAGTCCAGCGGGACGGGTCGGGGAGACCCAGTACTTC
clone_size: NA; d_call: NA; v_call: TRBV7-9; j_call: TRBJ1-6; cdr3_aa: CASSLLQGNSPLHF; cdr3_nt: TGTGCCAGCAGCTTACTGCAGGGGAATTCACCCCTCCACTTT
clone_size: NA; d_call: NA; v_call: TRBV30; j_call: TRBJ2-3; cdr3_aa: CAWRPGSDTQYF; cdr3_nt: TGTGCCTGGAGGCCAGGGTCCGATACGCAGTATTTT
clone_size: few; d_call: TRBD2; v_call: TRBV27; j_call: TRBJ2-1; cdr3_aa: CASSLGLAGGQEQFF; cdr3_nt: TGTGCCAGCAGCCTCGGACTAGCGGGGGGGCAAGAGCAGTTCTTC
clone_size: many; d_call: NA; v_call: TRBV27; j_call: TRBJ1-5; cdr3_aa: CASNGGNNQPQHF; cdr3_nt: TGTGCCAGCAACGGGGGTAACAATCAGCCCCAGCATTTT
clone_size: few; d_call: TRBD1; v_call: TRBV4-2; j_call: TRBJ1-5; cdr3_aa: CASSQENRGGNQPQHF; cdr3_nt: TGTGCCAGCAGCCAAGAGAACAGGGGTGGGAATCAGCCCCAGCATTTT